The TCR beta chain under discussion was sequenced for a study of blood T cells in healthy people across ages. Isolated per sample were at least 6.5 million PBMCs. Study-wide findings and caveats: Long-lived donors exceeded aged donors in naive CD4+ cells and diversity.

Germline V CDR1 and CDR2: DFQATT, SNEGSKA (reference sequence). Trimming at V came to 2 bases and at J to 6 bases, leaving 7 bases not matched to a gene. The CDR3 sequence is 14 residues long. PCR was performed a second time for about 6 to 11 cycles using a sample-barcoded 5' primer and a J-beta primer mix. All samples gave at least 3 million CDR3-containing paired-end reads. TCRdb independently ran MiXCR on the 5' RACE reads; one entry per CDR3 protein. Altogether about 570,000 distinct CDR3 sequences are present, 27% being singletons, with the ten largest covering approximately 4%. Of note for this clonotype: Its antigen is unknown.

These data also formed part of another study, on T cells of mothers and their children.

The V and J genes are TRBV20-1 and TRBJ2-3; 8 bases fit TRBD2. Sequenced sample: blood. The TCR was taken from a boy aged 2 to 9 in good health. CDR3 sequence: CSARSSGGPDTQYF. The CDR3 DNA sequence: TGCAGTGCTAGATCCAGCGGGGGTCCGGATACGCAGTATTTT.